These 5 T cell receptor beta chains came from one sample sequenced in a study of blood T cell repertoires in COVID-19. Produced via immunoSEQ multiplex PCR; TCRdb's table is partial and in-frame only. The data hold 200,000 to 250,000 clones, with around 89% observed a single time. Sequencing was carried out using PBMCs or T cells enriched from blood (not recorded which). These receptors originate from a woman aged 25 to 39 who had recovered from COVID-19.

The count of this clone is one. The chain recombines TRBV5-1 with TRBJ2-2; D might be TRBD1 (6 bases). Germline CDR1 SGHRS, CDR2 YFSETQ. Trimming took off 1 base at V and 3 bases at J, with 13 bases between the two ends. CDR3 length equals 16 residues. CDR3 loop: CASSLSWDTHTGELFF. CDR3 sequence (DNA): TGCGCCAGCAGCTTGAGCTGGGACACACACACCGGGGAGCTGTTTTTT.

This clone was counted a single time. This chain connects TRBV7-9 to TRBJ1-4; D gene uncertain. Germline V gives CDR1 SEHNR, CDR2 FQNEAQ (reference sequence). The V gene lost 1 base and the J gene lost 6 bases, with 12 bases spanning the gap. This CDR3 comprises 15 residues. The CDR3 here is CASSLGRLMDEKLFF. Written as DNA, the CDR3 is TGTGCCAGCAGCTTAGGCCGGTTGATGGATGAAAAACTGTTTTTT.

This clone occurred a few times. The V call is TRBV6-4, the J call TRBJ1-6; maybe TRBD1 (6 bases). Trimming took off 3 bases at V and 10 bases at J, with 19 bases between the two ends. Germline CDR1 reads MRHNA; CDR2 reads SNTAGT. CDR3 length: 16 residues. CDR3 loop: CASSDPIGQLVSPLHF. The DNA for the CDR3 is TGTGCCAGCAGTGATCCAATAGGACAGTTGGTCTCACCCCTCCACTTT.

The chain has TRBV7-3 and TRBJ2-3; 8 nucleotides line up with TRBD2. CDR1 SGHTA and CDR2 FQGTGA come from the germline V gene. The junction had 9 bases not matched to a gene; V was cut back by 5 bases and J by 2 bases. The CDR3 consists of 16 residues. In DNA form, the CDR3 reads TGTGCCAGCAGCCCTAGCGGGCCAGGGACCACAGATACGCAGTATTTT. Protein sequence: CASSPSGPGTTDTQYF.

The genes are TRBV19 and TRBJ1-1; TRBD1 might be the D (5 bases). V lost 4 bases and J lost 4, with 16 bases in between. The CDR3 runs to 15 residues. CDR1 is LNHDA and CDR2 is SQIVND in the germline V gene (reference sequence). The CDR3 coding sequence is TGTGCCAGTAGTAGGGGGGGGAACATTGGCACTGAAGCTTTCTTT. This encodes CASSRGGNIGTEAFF.